This T cell receptor (beta chain) is from a study of T cells in Graves' hyperthyroidism and ophthalmopathy (dated by TCRdb to the late 2010s). Broadly, across the study: Peripheral blood samples were taken at the time of initial diagnosis, prior to any treatment. To identify TCR V-J signatures that set the groups apart, the researchers used a discovery cohort of 100 patients, made up of 40 to 45 with Graves' ophthalmopathy and about 55 with stable Graves' hyperthyroidism. Prospective prediction of ophthalmopathy was tested in an independent validation cohort consisting of roughly 20 hyperthyroidism patients and some 15 patients who later progressed to ophthalmopathy. Once sampling was done, hyperthyroidism patients were given methimazole at a starting dose of 30 mg daily, whereas ophthalmopathy patients were given high-dose intravenous methylprednisolone. According to the paper, TCR Vbeta CDR3 sequencing was carried out on over 130 peripheral blood samples, which came from under 50 ophthalmopathy, 75 to 80 hyperthyroidism and roughly 17 progressor patients. The 90 to 100 discovery patients were randomly split 7:3 into training and test sets. Thyroid tissue and blood T-cell repertoires from about six Graves' hyperthyroidism patients were also compared in the study.

Moderately to severely active disease, a Clinical Activity Score of at least 3, a NOSPECS grade of at least 4, and a duration under 3 months were present in ophthalmopathy patients. The study excluded patients with uncontrolled infections, other autoimmune diseases, pregnancy or lactation. Clinical symptoms, serum thyroxine and TRAb, thyroid ultrasound, and orbital computed tomography formed the basis for the diagnoses. PBMCs were separated from roughly 9.6 ml of fresh peripheral blood using Ficoll-Paque density gradient centrifugation. Total RNA was extracted with Trizol reagent, and quality was checked on an Agilent 2100 Bioanalyzer. This clonotype was counted a few times. The antigen it recognizes is unknown. It has no much larger one-base neighbor in the sample; base qualities were not kept. Amplification of TCR beta CDR3 regions was carried out from RNA transcripts. A first-round RT-PCR of the TCR CDR3 used the HTBI primer set with the Qiagen OneStep RT-PCR kit. Libraries were constructed in a second round of multiplex PCR, after which size selection and purification were carried out. The libraries were sequenced on an Illumina HiSeq2000 using paired-end 100 bp reads. In the source study's methods: Raw data were processed with SOAPnuke, discarding reads with adapters, uncalled bases, mean Phred below 15, or no exact constant-primer or identifier match. High-quality paired reads were merged with COPE v1.2.5, and unique nucleotide sequences were defined as clonotypes. MiTCR v1.1 was used to align clonotypes to the IMGT TRBV, TRBD and TRBJ reference segments. Analysis was restricted to V-J combinations with a frequency above 0.0001, which covered roughly 99% of repertoires. A TCS score was defined as the ratio of F50 (clonal expansion) to E x V (chaos), with BLOSUM62-based TCRdist applied between CDR3 peptides within each V-J. Welch's t-statistics and random forest reduced roughly 540 V-J features to about 13, which were used in a naive Bayes classifier (R e1071). The similarity between thyroid and blood repertoires was quantified using the Morisita-Horn index. Starting from the raw public reads, TCRdb applied fastp trimming at Q25, assembled clones with MiXCR and retained in-frame beta chains. Identical CDR3 proteins give one entry, which carries the most common genes and DNA. What appears here as the V and J calls and clone size reflects TCRdb's work, not the paper's. The table for this sample lists hundreds of thousands of distinct CDR3 sequences; roughly 14% of them were counted only once. Approximately 4.2% of the sample is in the top ten clones.

Study-wide findings and limitations: Blood samples also contained most of the expanded thyroid clonotypes (frequency above 0.001), which suggests that blood repertoires may reflect thyroid immune responses. Sample size was not statistically predetermined, and blinding of investigators to group allocation was not performed. A model built on a 13 V-J signature distinguished ophthalmopathy from stable hyperthyroidism, reaching roughly 88% sensitivity and under 84% specificity in cross-validation and 80%/75% in testing. During validation, the model predicted progression to ophthalmopathy a median of approximately 6 months ahead of onset, with almost 71% sensitivity and almost 75% specificity.

The CDR1 and CDR2 encoded by the germline V gene (reference sequence) are DFQATT and SNEGSKA. Trimming leaves V shorter by 5 bases and J shorter by 5 bases, with the junction holding 8 bases beyond the gene matches. There are 15 amino acids in the CDR3, from cysteine to phenylalanine inclusive. CDR3 DNA is the only sequence kept; it has 45 bases, read in frame from the first base. Rearrangement joined TRBV20-1 to TRBJ2-5, with 13 bases matching TRBD2. Sequenced material: blood. The TCR comes from a middle-aged woman with Graves' ophthalmopathy. The CDR3: CSAPIGLAGVETQYF. In nucleotide form, the sequence is TGCAGTGCTCCAATTGGACTAGCGGGAGTGGAGACCCAGTACTTC.